Below, 26 T cell receptor beta chains from the same sample are listed, as sequenced in a study of long-term antiretroviral therapy in people with HIV. The immunoSEQ assay was v3.0, run at survey level. Data came from immunoSEQ multiplex PCR; TCRdb stores just in-frame clones and leaves some out. Among tens of thousands of clones, about 95% were seen once, and the ten largest hold 2.5% to 3.5%. The source material was unsorted PBMCs, sampled 5.3 years after starting antiretroviral therapy. These receptor sequences come from a man aged 45 to 65 with HIV.

The chain carries TRBV14 and TRBJ2-3, with TRBD2 matching over 10 bases. The CDR3 sequence is 17 residues long. Germline lookup yields CDR1 SGHDN and CDR2 FVKESK. V trimming: 5 bases; J trimming: 2 bases; junction bases outside the gene matches: 10. CDR3 DNA: TGTGCCAGCAGCTCGGGACTAGCGCACATCCTCACAGATACGCAGTATTTT. It encodes CASSSGLAHILTDTQYF.

This chain connects TRBV13 to TRBJ1-5; no clear D gene. The germline V and J ends were trimmed by 3 bases and 6 bases, with 6 bases remaining between them. This CDR3 is 12 amino acids long. Germline V CDR1 and CDR2: PRHDT, FYEKMQ (reference sequence). CDR3 amino acids: CASSFSGQPQHF. The CDR3, as DNA: TGTGCCAGCAGCTTCAGCGGTCAGCCCCAGCATTTT.

This clone was counted a single time. The genes are TRBV11-3 and TRBJ2-5; possible D gene TRBD1, 5 bases. The DNA end is a closer match to TRBJ2-7, so the J assignment may be wrong. CDR1 and CDR2 from the germline V gene are SGHNT and YENEEA. The CDR3 contains 13 residues. The CDR3 loop reads CASSLVQGGEQYF. The CDR3 nucleotides are TGTGCCAGCAGCTTGGTGCAGGGCGGCGAGCAGTACTTC.

The genes are TRBV6-5 and TRBJ2-2; 8 nucleotides align to TRBD1. Trimming removed 7 bases from V and 4 bases from J; junction bases left unmatched: 8. The germline gives CDR1 MNHEY, CDR2 SVGAGI. The CDR3 length is 15 residues. The chain's CDR3 is CASTVRQGPTGELFF. CDR3 nucleotide sequence: TGTGCCAGCACCGTGCGACAGGGGCCCACCGGGGAGCTGTTTTTT.

J is TRBJ2-1 and V is TRBV7-6; 8 nucleotides agree with TRBD2. The CDR3 runs to 14 residues. The germline V gene has CDR1 SGHVS and CDR2 FNYEAQ. The V gene end was trimmed by 1 base and the J gene end by 7 bases; junction bases not matched to a gene: 3. CDR3 sequence: CASSLDGGANEQFF. For the CDR3, the DNA is TGTGCCAGCAGCTTAGACGGGGGGGCGAATGAGCAGTTCTTC.

V is TRBV5-4 and J is TRBJ1-1; TRBD1 aligns across 9 bases. The CDR3 consists of 14 residues. The V gene's germline CDR1 is SGHNT and CDR2 YYREEE (reference sequence). The J segment lost 7 bases and the V segment lost 4 bases, leaving 8 bases of the junction unmatched. The CDR3 sequence: CASSLGQGQGEAFF. The CDR3 DNA reads as TGTGCCAGCAGCCTAGGACAGGGACAGGGTGAAGCTTTCTTT.

This chain uses TRBV7-9 with TRBJ1-1; TRBD1 aligns across 7 bases. The CDR3 runs 12 residues. Germline lookup yields CDR1 SEHNR and CDR2 FQNEAQ (reference sequence). V was clipped by 3 bases and J by 11 bases; unmatched bases: 6. DNA for the CDR3: TGTGCCAGCAGCTTTGAGGGGGCTCGGGCTTTCTTT. As protein: CASSFEGARAFF.

This chain uses TRBV13 with TRBJ2-5; a possible D gene is TRBD2 (6 bases). Judging by the DNA end, TRBJ2-7 fits better; the J call may be wrong. Germline V gene sequence: CDR1 PRHDT, CDR2 FYEKMQ (reference sequence). The CDR3 covers 15 residues. The CDR3 nucleotides read TGTGCCAGCAGCTTTAGCGCAGGGCGGGACCACGAGCAGTACTTC. Translating gives CASSFSAGRDHEQYF.

The CDR3 nucleotides read TGTGCCAGCAGCCCAGAGGGGTACACTGAAGCTTTCTTT. This translates into CASSPEGYTEAFF. The J gene is TRBJ1-1, the V gene TRBV11-2, with D tentatively TRBD1 (5 bases). From germline, CDR1 is SGHAT and CDR2 FQNNGV. The V gene lost 5 bases and the J gene lost 3 bases, with 10 bases spanning the gap. The CDR3 runs to 13 residues.

Only one count was recorded for this clone. This sequence joins TRBV30 and TRBJ1-1, with D perhaps TRBD1 (6 bases). Germline values: CDR1 GTSNPN, CDR2 SVGIG (reference sequence). There are 14 residues in the CDR3. V lost 3 bases to trimming and J lost 2 bases, with 13 bases between them. The CDR3 protein is CAWRGGDTNTEAFF. The CDR3 coding sequence is TGTGCCTGGAGGGGGGGGGACACAAACACTGAAGCTTTCTTT.

This sequence joins TRBV6-5 and TRBJ1-2; 9 bases align to TRBD1. CDR1 is MNHEY and CDR2 is SVGAGI in the germline V gene. The CDR3 totals 15 residues. V shed 2 bases, J shed 6 bases, and the junction held 7 bases outside the gene matches. CDR3 protein: CASSYTGQGKDGYTF. The CDR3 DNA follows: TGTGCCAGCAGTTACACGGGACAGGGAAAAGATGGCTACACCTTC.

The chain joins TRBV28 to TRBJ1-4; D is undetermined. CDR3 length: 12 residues. Germline CDR1 is MDHEN and CDR2 is SYDVKM. Deletions cut 2 bases from V and 8 bases from J, with 6 bases between. This CDR3 reads CASSLRIEKLFF. The CDR3 DNA is TGTGCCAGCAGTTTAAGGATCGAAAAACTGTTTTTT.

The chain employs TRBV7-6 and TRBJ2-7; D remains unclear. This CDR3 is 15 amino acids long. Germline values: CDR1 SGHVS, CDR2 FNYEAQ. Trimming cost V 1 base and J 4 bases, with 14 bases left between them. The CDR3 DNA sequence: TGTGCCAGCAGCTTAGGCCCGACAACGAATTACGAGCAGTACTTC. Amino acids: CASSLGPTTNYEQYF.

This clone was detected once. The gene calls are TRBV19 and TRBJ2-1; 13 bases are shared with TRBD2. The CDR3 extends over 16 amino acids. Germline values: CDR1 LNHDA, CDR2 SQIVND (reference sequence). V gave up 5 bases and J gave up 9 bases; unmatched junction bases: 10. CDR3 DNA: TGTGCCAGTAGTGCCCAACTAGCGGGGGGGCAACGTGAGCAGTTCTTC. Encoded protein: CASSAQLAGGQREQFF.

CDR3 loop: CASSEALASTDTQYF. DNA for the CDR3: TGCGCCAGCAGTGAGGCGCTAGCGTCCACAGATACGCAGTATTTT. V and J are TRBV5-1 and TRBJ2-3, with a weak D call TRBD2 (6 bases). This CDR3 is 15 amino acids long. The germline V gene encodes CDR1 SGHRS and CDR2 YFSETQ. V was clipped by 5 bases and J by 2 bases, with 15 bases between them.

The rearrangement links TRBV9 to TRBJ2-4; TRBD1 or TRBD2 may be the D gene (6 bases each). The CDR3 spans 16 residues. Deletions cut 4 bases from V and 1 base from J, with 15 bases between. Germline V gives CDR1 SGDLS, CDR2 YYNGEE. The CDR3 bases are TGTGCCAGCAGCCCCCTAGGAGGGGGGGCCAAAAACATTCAGTACTTC. Encoded protein: CASSPLGGGAKNIQYF.

V and J are TRBV30 and TRBJ2-3; 9 bases are a match to TRBD2. The germline V gene has CDR1 GTSNPN and CDR2 SVGIG (reference sequence). The CDR3 runs 15 residues. The junction had 7 bases not matched to a gene; V was cut back by 4 bases and J by 2 bases. In nucleotides, the CDR3 is TGTGCCTGGAACTCCGGGACTAGCTACACAGATACGCAGTATTTT. Residues: CAWNSGTSYTDTQYF.

CDR3 coding DNA: TGTGCTAGTGGACGGACTAGCGGGGGAGCCTACAATGAGCAGTTCTTC. Translated: CASGRTSGGAYNEQFF. The genes are TRBV12-5 and TRBJ2-1, with 13 nucleotides matching TRBD2. The length of the CDR3 is 16 residues. The germline V gene encodes CDR1 LGHNT and CDR2 FRNRAP. V gave up 6 bases and J gave up 2 bases; unmatched junction bases: 4.

This sequence joins TRBV9 and TRBJ2-3; a weak D match, TRBD2 (6 bases). This CDR3 contains 15 residues. The V end was cut by 4 bases, the J end by 1 base, with 13 bases between. Germline V gene data show CDR1 as SGDLS and CDR2 as YYNGEE. The CDR3 reads CASSPGTSGTDTQYF. CDR3 coding DNA: TGTGCCAGCAGCCCTGGGACTTCGGGCACAGATACGCAGTATTTT. Full variable domain (rest looked up from reference TRBV9 and TRBJ2-3): DSGVTQTPKHLITATGQRVTLRCSPRSGDLSVYWYQQSLDQGLQFLIQYYNGEERAKGNILERFSAQQFPDLHSELNLSSLELGDSALYFCASSPGTSGTDTQYFGPGTRLTVL.

The rearrangement uses TRBV27 and TRBJ1-1; maybe TRBD1 (5 bases). Germline V gives CDR1 MNHEY, CDR2 SMNVEV (reference sequence). Trimming removed 0 bases from V and 3 bases from J, with 5 bases in between. The CDR3 contains 13 residues. CDR3 in amino acids: CASSLSGDTEAFF. CDR3 coding DNA: TGTGCCAGCAGTTTATCGGGGGACACTGAAGCTTTCTTT.

V gene TRBV5-1 combines with J gene TRBJ2-7, with TRBD1 identical over 9 bases. CDR3 size: 15 residues. The V segment lost 0 bases and the J segment 4 bases; nucleotides outside the gene matches: 5. The germline V gene encodes CDR1 SGHRS and CDR2 YFSETQ. CDR3 loop: CASSLGGQGIYEQYF. As DNA, the CDR3 is TGCGCCAGCAGCTTGGGGGGACAGGGTATATACGAGCAGTACTTC.

The rearrangement links TRBV7-8 to TRBJ2-2; D gene ambiguous. Trimming removed 2 bases at V and 0 bases at J, with 4 bases between. CDR3 length: 14 residues. CDR1 is SGHVS, CDR2 FQNEAQ, per germline. DNA of the CDR3: TGTGCCAGCAGCTTAACTTCGAACACCGGGGAGCTGTTTTTT. This sequence encodes CASSLTSNTGELFF.

The V gene is TRBV6-5, the J gene TRBJ1-4; D is perhaps TRBD1 (5 bases). The CDR3 is made up of 12 amino acids. Trimming left V 6 bases short and J 6 bases short, with 8 bases between. Per the germline V gene, CDR1 is MNHEY and CDR2 is SVGAGI. The CDR3 coding sequence is TGTGCCAGCAGCCCAGGGTATGAAAAACTGTTTTTT. This translates into CASSPGYEKLFF.

As DNA, the CDR3 is TGTGCCAGTAGTATCTGGGAGGTCCCCGGGCCCCAGCATTTT. It is translated as CASSIWEVPGPQHF. This chain joins TRBV19 and TRBJ1-5; D gene ambiguous. The germline V and J ends were trimmed by 3 bases and 9 bases, with 15 bases remaining between them. The CDR3 sequence is 14 residues long. Per the germline V gene, CDR1 is LNHDA and CDR2 is SQIVND (reference sequence).

The genes are TRBV4-1 and TRBJ1-2, with no clear D. Germline CDR1 and CDR2: MGHRA and YSYEKL. CDR3 length: 17 residues. V lost 2 bases, J lost 0 bases, and 16 bases lay in between. The CDR3 is CASSQTHRERANYGYTF. CDR3 nucleotide sequence: TGCGCCAGCAGCCAAACCCACCGGGAGCGGGCTAACTATGGCTACACCTTC.

V is TRBV19 and J is TRBJ2-6; the D gene is possibly TRBD2 (5 bases). Per the germline V gene, CDR1 is LNHDA and CDR2 is SQIVND (reference sequence). Trimming took 2 bases from V and 4 from J, leaving 15 bases between them. The CDR3 consists of 17 residues. CDR3 bases: TGTGCCAGTAGTATAATCTATGGAGGAGACGGGGCCAACGTCCTGACTTTC. Translating it yields CASSIIYGGDGANVLTF.